These T cell receptor beta chains were read from a single sample in a study of T-cell memory formation after mild COVID-19. TCRdb re-called the 5' RACE reads with MiXCR, one entry per CDR3 protein. Among 250,000 to 400,000 distinct CDR3 sequences listed, approximately 15% were seen once. The sample consisted of PBMCs or a T cell subset sorted from them (not recorded which). The receptors here all came from a man between 18 and 29 years old who had mild COVID-19 (a few samples of this study predate the infection). Cell type and time point are not known. CDR3s include the opening cysteine and the closing phenylalanine or tryptophan. The D gene is left open where the match is weak. For some rows the clone size is stated as once, few or many, or as a class when expanded; others skip it.

>.|TRBV6-6|TRBJ2-3|.
TGTGCCACCCAAATCCCGAGCACAGATACGCAGTATTTT
CATQIPSTDTQYF
>.|TRBV24-1|TRBJ2-1|TRBD1
TGTGCCACCAGTGAATCAACCGGGACAGGGGTCTACAATGAGCAGTTCTTC
CATSESTGTGVYNEQFF
>.|TRBV5-1|TRBJ1-1|.
TGCGCCAGCAGCCCCGCTGGACAGAGGGAGGTAGCTTTCTTT
CASSPAGQREVAFF
>.|TRBV11-1|TRBJ2-7|.
TGTGCCAGCAGCTTAGGTCAGAACCGGGCCTACGAGCAGTACTTC
CASSLGQNRAYEQYF
>.|TRBV20-1|TRBJ2-6|TRBD1
TGCACCCCCAGGGGACAGGGTGGGTCCGGGGCCAACGTCCTGACTTTC
CTPRGQGGSGANVLTF
>.|TRBV6-2/TRBV6-3|TRBJ1-5|.
TGTGCCAGCAGTTACCGGAATAGCAATCAGCCCCAGCATTTT
CASSYRNSNQPQHF
>many|TRBV15|TRBJ1-2|.
TGTGCCACCAGCAGAGAACTCAGGGACCATGGCTACACCTTC
CATSRELRDHGYTF
>few|TRBV7-9|TRBJ1-1|.
TGTGCCAGCAGCCCCCCCCAAACCCCTGAAGCTTTCTTT
CASSPPQTPEAFF
>few|TRBV7-8|TRBJ2-7|.
TGTGCCAGCAGCCCTGTCTCAGGGGTCGAGCAGTACTTC
CASSPVSGVEQYF
>.|TRBV5-1|TRBJ2-1|.
TGCGCCAGCAGCTTCTACAGGGTAGGCAATGAGCAGTTCTTC
CASSFYRVGNEQFF
>many|TRBV27|TRBJ2-1|.
TGTGCCAGCAGTTTGGCTAGCCTATACAATGAGCAGTTCTTC
CASSLASLYNEQFF
>few|TRBV15|TRBJ1-2|.
TGTGCCACCAGCAGAGCCCCGGGGTGGGATGGCTACACCTTC
CATSRAPGWDGYTF
>few|TRBV28|TRBJ1-1|TRBD1
TGTGCCAGCAGTTTACTGGGACAGGGGGCTGAAGCTTTCTTT
CASSLLGQGAEAFF
>few|TRBV7-2|TRBJ2-3|TRBD2
TGTGCCAGCAGCTCCGGACTAGCGGGGGGAGAAGATACGCAGTATTTT
CASSSGLAGGEDTQYF
>many|TRBV12-3/TRBV12-4|TRBJ2-1|TRBD2
TGTGCCAGCGCGGGGGGGTGGTATGAGCAGTTCTTC
CASAGGWYEQFF
>.|TRBV12-3/TRBV12-4|TRBJ2-3|TRBD1
TGTGCCAGCACCCTCGGGACAGGGTCCACAGATACGCAGTATTTT
CASTLGTGSTDTQYF
>.|TRBV7-3|TRBJ2-2|.
TGTGCCAGCAGCCAAGGGTTGGCCGGGGAGCTGTTTTTT
CASSQGLAGELFF
>.|TRBV5-1|TRBJ2-5|.
TGCGCCAGCAGCTTGACCCCGGGACCATTACAAGAGACCCAGTACTTC
CASSLTPGPLQETQYF
>many|TRBV5-1|TRBJ2-3|.
TGCGCCAGCAGCTTGGCCGGTGGTCAAACGGGGGATACGCAGTATTTT
CASSLAGGQTGDTQYF
>few|TRBV7-9|TRBJ2-3|.
TGTGCCACCTCTCGCGGGACTTACAGCACAGATACGCAGTATTTT
CATSRGTYSTDTQYF
>many|TRBV2|TRBJ2-3|TRBD2
TGTGCCAGCAGTCGGGACTACACAGATACGCAGTATTTT
CASSRDYTDTQYF
>.|TRBV12-3/TRBV12-4|TRBJ1-2|.
TGTGCCAGCAGTCCAGTAGTTCGGGGCTACACCTTC
CASSPVVRGYTF
>once|TRBV20-1|TRBJ1-2|.
TGCAGTGCTAGAGAGAAAAAGAGATGGGGCTACACCTTC
CSAREKKRWGYTF
>.|TRBV5-1|TRBJ2-2|TRBD2
TGCGCCAGCAGCTTCATAGCGGGGGCCAACACCGGGGAGCTGTTTTTT
CASSFIAGANTGELFF
>.|TRBV9|TRBJ2-7|.
TGTGCCAGCAGCGTAGGCGGGGGCTCGGGGTACGAGCAGTACTTC
CASSVGGGSGYEQYF
>few|TRBV28|TRBJ1-4|TRBD1
TGTGCCAGCAGTAGAAACAGGGGGCGAGGTGAAAAACTGTTTTTT
CASSRNRGRGEKLFF
>.|TRBV9|TRBJ2-5|TRBD1
TGTGCCAGCAGCGTAGCAGGGGGCACCGAGACCCAGTACTTC
CASSVAGGTETQYF
>many|TRBV5-1|TRBJ2-3|TRBD1
TGCGCCAGCAGCCCCAACACCGACAGGGGAGATACGCAGTATTTT
CASSPNTDRGDTQYF
>few|TRBV6-5|TRBJ2-7|TRBD1
TGTGCCAGCAGTTATGGGCAGGGGGCCTACGAGCAGTACTTC
CASSYGQGAYEQYF
>.|TRBV7-2|TRBJ2-7|.
TGTGCCAGCAGCTTAGGCTCAGTTCCCTACGAGCAGTACTTC
CASSLGSVPYEQYF
>.|TRBV7-2|TRBJ1-6|.
TGTGCCAGCAGCTTAGACGGCGGTACAAGGAATTCACCCCTCCACTTT
CASSLDGGTRNSPLHF
>few|TRBV13|TRBJ2-1|TRBD1
TGTGCCAGCAGCTCAATAGGGCTTAAGACAGGGCCTAGCTCCTACAATGAGCAGTTCTTC
CASSSIGLKTGPSSYNEQFF
>many|TRBV28|TRBJ2-7|.
TGTGCCAGTCACGGACGGTCTGCGGACTACGAGCAGTACTTC
CASHGRSADYEQYF
>.|TRBV4-3|TRBJ1-2|.
TGCGCCAGCAGCCAAGATCGGGGGGACCTTACAGGGTTCTATGGCTACACCTTC
CASSQDRGDLTGFYGYTF
>.|TRBV12-3/TRBV12-4|TRBJ2-1|TRBD2
TGTGCCAGCAGACCCTTGGGACTAGCGGGGGCCTTCATAGTCTTC
CASRPLGLAGAFIVF
>.|TRBV2|TRBJ2-3|.
TGTGCCAGCAGGGGGGAGACAGATACGCAGTATTTT
CASRGETDTQYF
>few|TRBV11-2|TRBJ2-2|TRBD2
TGTGCCAGCACCACGGGGGGGGTTGATACCGGGGAGCTGTTTTTT
CASTTGGVDTGELFF
>.|TRBV4-1|TRBJ2-3|.
TGCGCCAGCAGCCAGGGCGGGGGCCTGGCAGATACGCAGTATTTT
CASSQGGGLADTQYF
>once|TRBV12-3/TRBV12-4|TRBJ1-3|.
TGTGCCAGCAGCCGCATTGCCCCAGTAACTGGAAACACCATATATTTT
CASSRIAPVTGNTIYF
>once|TRBV11-2|TRBJ1-4|.
TGTGCCAGCAGCTTAACAGGGACTGAAAAACTGTTTTTT
CASSLTGTEKLFF
>few|TRBV14|TRBJ2-3|TRBD2
TGTGCCAGCAGCCTTGGGGCGCGGGGGACGCAGTATTTT
CASSLGARGTQYF
>many|TRBV5-1|TRBJ2-7|.
TGCGCCAGCTCGGGTTCCTCCTACGAGCAGTACTTC
CASSGSSYEQYF
>few|TRBV15|TRBJ2-2|TRBD1
TGTGCCACCAGCGGAGGACAGGAGGACCCCGGGGAGCTGTTTTTT
CATSGGQEDPGELFF
>many|TRBV7-6|TRBJ1-4|.
TGTGCCAGCAGCTTGGTCGAACAGGAAGGTGAAAAACTGTTTTTT
CASSLVEQEGEKLFF
>.|TRBV20-1|TRBJ1-1|.
TGCAGTGCCATAAACCGGGGAATCTTGAACACTGAAGCTTTCTTT
CSAINRGILNTEAFF
>few|TRBV5-1|TRBJ2-7|TRBD1
TGCGCCAGCAGCCTAAGGACAGGCGCCAACGAGCAGTACTTC
CASSLRTGANEQYF
>.|TRBV12-3/TRBV12-4|TRBJ1-5|.
TGTGCCAGCAGCCCCGACATAAGCAATCAGCCCCAGCATTTT
CASSPDISNQPQHF
>.|TRBV6-2/TRBV6-3|TRBJ2-5|TRBD1
TGTGCCAGCCAGACCGGGACAGCTAAAGAGACCCAGTACTTC
CASQTGTAKETQYF
>many|TRBV7-9|TRBJ2-5|.
TGTGCCTGCAATTCAGGGGTCGAGACCCAGTACTTC
CACNSGVETQYF
>.|TRBV29-1|TRBJ2-5|.
TGCAGCGTTGAAGATCCCTGGACCGGGGAAGAGACCCAGTACTTC
CSVEDPWTGEETQYF
>few|TRBV6-2/TRBV6-3|TRBJ2-1|.
TGTGCCAGCAGTTACTCTTTGGGGGGCGGAGAGCAGTTCTTC
CASSYSLGGGEQFF
>.|TRBV5-5|TRBJ1-2|TRBD1
TGTGCCAGCAGCTTGCGCAGGGGGCGACTGGACTATGGCTACACCTTC
CASSLRRGRLDYGYTF
>.|TRBV19|TRBJ2-2|.
TGTGCCAGTAAGGTTAGGGGAAACACCGGGGAGCTGTTTTTT
CASKVRGNTGELFF